This entry describes one TCR beta chain. The source of the sample is a study of blood T cell repertoires in COVID-19. Study-level background: COVID-19 samples collected from the United States, Italy and Spain covered acute and convalescent phases. In each case, the material was cDNA or gDNA derived from T cells, B-cell-depleted T cells, or PBMCs.

The CDR3 has 16 residues. The ends lost 8 bases at V and 0 bases at J; junction bases unmatched: 3. Germline values: CDR1 SNHLY, CDR2 FYNNEI. Sequenced by immunoSEQ multiplex PCR; TCRdb stores in-frame clones only, minus some. The profile shows about 220,000 clones, less than 90% of them singletons. This receptor was identified in a man between 35 and 55 years old with active or convalescent COVID-19. The sample was peripheral blood. V is TRBV2 and J is TRBJ2-6, with 11 bases fitting TRBD1. The CDR3 protein is CASAGTGGSGANVLTF. The CDR3, as DNA: TGTGCCAGCGCCGGGACAGGGGGCTCTGGGGCCAACGTCCTGACTTTC. Complete variable domain (other parts from reference TRBV2 and TRBJ2-6): EPEVTQTPSHQVTQMGQEVILRCVPISNHLYFYWYRQILGQKVEFLVSFYNNEISEKSEIFDDQFSVERPDGSNFTLKIRSTKLEDSAMYFCASAGTGGSGANVLTFGAGSRLTVL.